Described below is a single T cell receptor (beta chain) sequence and its context. Its antigen is still unknown. These data originate in a study of cytomegalovirus exposure and HLA in healthy donors. Findings and limits, study-wide: Reportedly, diagnosis of cytomegalovirus status by the classifier showed high specificity and sensitivity. A missense variant in DCLRE1C was later tied to TCR beta V- and J-gene trimming. As a later analysis revealed, most CMV-associated TCR beta chains appeared HLA-restricted.

PCR amplification relied on 60 Vbeta primers (plus 13 Jbeta primers). Assay: immunoSEQ multiplex PCR; the TCRdb copy retains only in-frame clones and omits some. Its table records about 83,000 clones. Trimming pared 0 bases from V and 3 bases from J, leaving 13 bases between. The CDR3 runs to 15 residues. Germline V gives CDR1 SGHDT, CDR2 YYEEEE. The chain couples TRBV5-6 to TRBJ2-7; TRBD1 is a possible D gene (6 bases). Sequencing was performed on PBMCs. This TCR derives from a man in his late teens or twenties in good health and CMV-seropositive. CDR3 region: CASSLGVIGGYEQYF. In DNA, the CDR3 is TGTGCCAGCAGCTTGGGGGTCATAGGGGGCTACGAGCAGTACTTC. The full variable domain, its missing parts supplied by reference TRBV5-6 and TRBJ2-7, is DAGVTQSPTHLIKTRGQQVTLRCSPKSGHDTVSWYQQALGQGPQFIFQYYEEEERQRGNFPDRFSGHQFPNYSSELNVNALLLGDSALYLCASSLGVIGGYEQYFGPGTRLTVT.